This T cell receptor beta chain was profiled in a study of Ad26.COV2.S vaccination and SARS-CoV-2 variants. This table comes from immunoSEQ multiplex PCR, and its TCRdb copy is limited to in-frame clones, with some not included. The sample records around 240,000 clones, 70% to 90% being singletons. CDR1 SGHNT and CDR2 YYREEE come from the germline V gene (reference sequence). V lost 4 bases and J lost 2; bases outside the gene matches: 5. This CDR3 has 17 residues. The treatment here: 19 received Ad26.COV2.S at low or high dose, single or two shots; roughly five received placebo; per-sample allocation not given. Sampling was performed 63 days after the first vaccine or placebo injection.

V and J are TRBV5-4 and TRBJ2-5; TRBD2 aligns across 16 bases. This clonotype originated in a person between 18 and 60 years old who received the Ad26.COV2.S COVID-19 vaccine or a placebo. Sequenced material: peripheral blood, taken in a trial of Ad26.COV2.S vaccine versus placebo. The CDR3 spells CASSREGLAGGQETQYF. The CDR3, as DNA: TGTGCCAGCAGCCGAGAGGGACTAGCGGGGGGGCAAGAGACCCAGTACTTC.